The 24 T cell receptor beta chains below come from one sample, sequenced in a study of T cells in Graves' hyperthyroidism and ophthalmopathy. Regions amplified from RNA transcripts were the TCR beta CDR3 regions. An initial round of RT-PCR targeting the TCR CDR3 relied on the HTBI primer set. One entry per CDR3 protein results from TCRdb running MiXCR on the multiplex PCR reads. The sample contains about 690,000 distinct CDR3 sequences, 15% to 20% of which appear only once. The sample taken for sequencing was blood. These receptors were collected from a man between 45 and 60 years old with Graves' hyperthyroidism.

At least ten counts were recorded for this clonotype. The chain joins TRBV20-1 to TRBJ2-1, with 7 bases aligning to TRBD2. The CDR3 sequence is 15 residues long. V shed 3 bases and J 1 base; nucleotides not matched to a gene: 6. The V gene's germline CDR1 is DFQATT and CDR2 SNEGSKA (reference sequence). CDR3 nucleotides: TGCAGTGCTAGGCCCCTAGCGGTATCCTACAATGAGCAGTTCTTC. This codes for CSARPLAVSYNEQFF.

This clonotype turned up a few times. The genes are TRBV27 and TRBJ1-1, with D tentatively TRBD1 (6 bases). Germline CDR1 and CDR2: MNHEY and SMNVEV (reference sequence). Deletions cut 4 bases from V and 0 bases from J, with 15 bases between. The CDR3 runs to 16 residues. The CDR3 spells CASSYGGAHMNTEAFF. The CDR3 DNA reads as TGTGCCAGCAGTTACGGGGGCGCCCACATGAACACTGAAGCTTTCTTT.

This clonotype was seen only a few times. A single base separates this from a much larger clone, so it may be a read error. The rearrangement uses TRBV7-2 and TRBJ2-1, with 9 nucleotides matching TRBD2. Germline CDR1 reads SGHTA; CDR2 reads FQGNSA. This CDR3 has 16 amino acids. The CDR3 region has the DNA TGTGCCGGCAGCATAATAGCGGGAGCGTCCTACAATGAGCAGTTCTTC. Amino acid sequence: CAGSIIAGASYNEQFF.

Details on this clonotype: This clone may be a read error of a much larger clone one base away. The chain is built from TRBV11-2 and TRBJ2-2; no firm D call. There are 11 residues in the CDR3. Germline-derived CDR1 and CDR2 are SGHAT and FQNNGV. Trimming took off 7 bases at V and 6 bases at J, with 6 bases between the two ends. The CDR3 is CASKSSGELFF. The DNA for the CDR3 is TGTGCCAGCAAGTCTTCCGGGGAGCTGTTTTTT.

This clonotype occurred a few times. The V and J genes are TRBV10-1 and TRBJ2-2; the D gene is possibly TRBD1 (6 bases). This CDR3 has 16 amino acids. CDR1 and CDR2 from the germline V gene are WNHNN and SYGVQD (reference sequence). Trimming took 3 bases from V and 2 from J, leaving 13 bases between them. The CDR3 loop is CASSEVGAENTGELFF. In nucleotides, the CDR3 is TGCGCCAGCAGTGAAGTGGGGGCGGAAAACACCGGGGAGCTGTTTTTT.

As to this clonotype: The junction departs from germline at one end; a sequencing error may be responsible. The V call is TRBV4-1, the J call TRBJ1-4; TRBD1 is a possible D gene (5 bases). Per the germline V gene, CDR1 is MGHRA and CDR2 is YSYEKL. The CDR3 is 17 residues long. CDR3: CASSQAKTGSSWEKLIF. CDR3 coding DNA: TGCGCCAGCAGCCAAGCTAAAACAGGCTCCAGTTGGGAAAAACTGATTTTT.

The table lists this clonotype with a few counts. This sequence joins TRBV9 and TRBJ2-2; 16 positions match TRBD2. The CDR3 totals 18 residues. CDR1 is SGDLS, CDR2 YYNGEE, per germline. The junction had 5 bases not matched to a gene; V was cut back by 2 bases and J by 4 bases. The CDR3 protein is CASSVGLAGGPVTGELFF. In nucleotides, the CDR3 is TGTGCCAGCAGCGTGGGACTAGCGGGAGGGCCGGTCACCGGGGAGCTGTTTTTT. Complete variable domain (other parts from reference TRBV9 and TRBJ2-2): DSGVTQTPKHLITATGQRVTLRCSPRSGDLSVYWYQQSLDQGLQFLIQYYNGEERAKGNILERFSAQQFPDLHSELNLSSLELGDSALYFCASSVGLAGGPVTGELFFGEGSRLTVL.

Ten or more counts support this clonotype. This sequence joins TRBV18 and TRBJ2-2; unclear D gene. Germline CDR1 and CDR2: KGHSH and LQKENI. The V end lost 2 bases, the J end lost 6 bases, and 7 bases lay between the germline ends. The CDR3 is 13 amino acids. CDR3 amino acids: CASSPYESGELFF. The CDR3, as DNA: TGTGCCAGCTCACCATATGAATCCGGGGAGCTGTTTTTT.

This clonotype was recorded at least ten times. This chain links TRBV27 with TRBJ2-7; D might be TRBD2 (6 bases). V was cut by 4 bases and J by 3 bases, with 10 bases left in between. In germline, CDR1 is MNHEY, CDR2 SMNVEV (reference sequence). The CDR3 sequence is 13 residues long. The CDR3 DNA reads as TGTGCCAGCAGTTGGGCGGGAAGCTACGAGCAGTACTTC. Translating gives CASSWAGSYEQYF.

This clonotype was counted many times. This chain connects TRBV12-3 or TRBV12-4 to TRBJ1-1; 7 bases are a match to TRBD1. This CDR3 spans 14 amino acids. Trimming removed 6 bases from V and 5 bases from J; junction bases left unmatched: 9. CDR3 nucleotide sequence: TGTGCCAGCAGCTCCGCAGGGGGGAGAACTGAAGCTTTCTTT. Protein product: CASSSAGGRTEAFF.

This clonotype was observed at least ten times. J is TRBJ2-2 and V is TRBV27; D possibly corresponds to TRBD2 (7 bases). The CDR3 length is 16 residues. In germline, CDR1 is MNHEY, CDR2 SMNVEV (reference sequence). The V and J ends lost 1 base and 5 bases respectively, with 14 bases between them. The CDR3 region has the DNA TGTGCCAGCAGTTTATTTGGGGGGGCGGTGACCGGGGAGCTGTTTTTT. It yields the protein CASSLFGGAVTGELFF.

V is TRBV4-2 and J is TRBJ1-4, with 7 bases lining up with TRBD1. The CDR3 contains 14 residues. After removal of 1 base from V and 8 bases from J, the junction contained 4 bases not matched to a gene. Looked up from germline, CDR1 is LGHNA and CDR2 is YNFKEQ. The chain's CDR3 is CASSQGQGQEKLFF. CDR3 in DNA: TGTGCCAGCAGCCAAGGACAGGGACAGGAAAAACTGTTTTTT.

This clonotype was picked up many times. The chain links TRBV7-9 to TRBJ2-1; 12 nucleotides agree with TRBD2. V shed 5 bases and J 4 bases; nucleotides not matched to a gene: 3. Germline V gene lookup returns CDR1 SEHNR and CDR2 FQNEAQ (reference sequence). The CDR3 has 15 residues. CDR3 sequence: CASSRLAGDYNEQFF. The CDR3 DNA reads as TGTGCCAGCAGCCGACTAGCGGGAGATTACAATGAGCAGTTCTTC.

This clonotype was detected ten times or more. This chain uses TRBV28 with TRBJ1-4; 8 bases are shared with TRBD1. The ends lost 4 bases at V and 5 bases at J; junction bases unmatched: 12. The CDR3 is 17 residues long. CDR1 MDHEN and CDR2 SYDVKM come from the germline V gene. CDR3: CASSYRTGISENEKLFF. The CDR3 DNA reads TGTGCCAGCAGTTATAGGACAGGGATAAGCGAAAATGAAAAACTGTTTTTT.

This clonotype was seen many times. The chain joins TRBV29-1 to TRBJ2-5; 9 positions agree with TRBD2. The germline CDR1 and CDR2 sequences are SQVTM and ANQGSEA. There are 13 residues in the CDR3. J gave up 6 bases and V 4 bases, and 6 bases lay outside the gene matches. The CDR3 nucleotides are TGCAGCGTTGTGCGGGAGGGCCTAAAGACCCAGTACTTC. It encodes CSVVREGLKTQYF.

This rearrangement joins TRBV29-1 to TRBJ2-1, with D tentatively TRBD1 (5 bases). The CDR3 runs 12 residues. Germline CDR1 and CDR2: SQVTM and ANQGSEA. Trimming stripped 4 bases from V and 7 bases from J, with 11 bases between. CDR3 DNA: TGCAGCGTTGGGGCAGGGAAAAATGAGCAGTTCTTC. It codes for CSVGAGKNEQFF.

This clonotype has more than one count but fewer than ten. This CDR3 is CASSYSGQPNEKLFF. The DNA of the CDR3 is TGTGCCAGCAGTTACTCCGGACAGCCTAATGAAAAACTGTTTTTT. This chain uses TRBV6-2 or TRBV6-3 with TRBJ1-4; tentatively, D is TRBD1 (6 bases). CDR3 length: 15 residues. The V end was cut by 0 bases, the J end by 3 bases, with 8 bases between. Germline V lookup: CDR1 MNHEY, CDR2 SVGEGT.

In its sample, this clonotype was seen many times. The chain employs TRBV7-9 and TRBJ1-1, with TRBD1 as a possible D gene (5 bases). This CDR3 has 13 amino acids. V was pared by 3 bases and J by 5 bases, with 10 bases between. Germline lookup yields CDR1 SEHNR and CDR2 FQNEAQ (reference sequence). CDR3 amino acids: CASSLGVETEAFF. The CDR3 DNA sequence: TGTGCCAGCAGCTTGGGGGTCGAAACTGAAGCTTTCTTT.

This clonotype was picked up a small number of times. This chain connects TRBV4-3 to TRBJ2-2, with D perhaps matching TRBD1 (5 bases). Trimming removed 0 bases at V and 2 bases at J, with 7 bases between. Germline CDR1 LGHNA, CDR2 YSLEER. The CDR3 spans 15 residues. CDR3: CASSQEGANTGELFF. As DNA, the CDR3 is TGCGCCAGCAGCCAAGAAGGGGCTAACACCGGGGAGCTGTTTTTT.

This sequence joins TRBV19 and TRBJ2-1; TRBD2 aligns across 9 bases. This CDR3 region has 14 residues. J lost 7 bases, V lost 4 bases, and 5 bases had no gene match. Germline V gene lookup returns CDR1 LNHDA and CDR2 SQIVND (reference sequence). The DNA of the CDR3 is TGTGCCAGTAGTACCTCGAGCGGGGGGAATGAGCAGTTCTTC. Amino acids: CASSTSSGGNEQFF.

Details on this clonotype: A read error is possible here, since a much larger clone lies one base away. This CDR3 is CASSPQGLSGNTMYF. The CDR3 DNA reads TGTGCCAGCAGCCCTCAGGGGCTCTCTGGAAACACCATGTATTTT. This chain uses TRBV7-8 with TRBJ1-3, with a tentative D call TRBD1 (6 bases). Germline values: CDR1 SGHVS, CDR2 FQNEAQ. There are 15 residues in the CDR3.

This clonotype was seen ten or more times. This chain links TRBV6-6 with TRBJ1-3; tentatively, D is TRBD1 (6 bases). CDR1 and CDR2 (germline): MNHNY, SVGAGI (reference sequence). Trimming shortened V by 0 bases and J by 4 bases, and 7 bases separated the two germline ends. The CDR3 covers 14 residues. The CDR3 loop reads CASSYSGAGNTIYF. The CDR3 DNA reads TGTGCCAGCAGTTACTCGGGGGCGGGAAACACCATATATTTT.

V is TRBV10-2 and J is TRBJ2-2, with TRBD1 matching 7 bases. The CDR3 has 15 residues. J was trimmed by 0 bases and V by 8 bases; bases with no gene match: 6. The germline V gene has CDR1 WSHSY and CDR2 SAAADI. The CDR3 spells CASFPGQANTGELFF. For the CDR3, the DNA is TGCGCCAGCTTTCCTGGACAGGCGAACACCGGGGAGCTGTTTTTT.

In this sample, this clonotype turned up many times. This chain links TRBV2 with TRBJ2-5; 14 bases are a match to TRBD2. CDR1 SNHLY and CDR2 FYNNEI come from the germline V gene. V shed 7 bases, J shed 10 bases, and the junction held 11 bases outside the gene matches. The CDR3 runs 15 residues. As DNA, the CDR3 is TGTGCCAGCAAACCGGGACTAGCGGGAGCACCAGTCCAGTACTTC. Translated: CASKPGLAGAPVQYF.